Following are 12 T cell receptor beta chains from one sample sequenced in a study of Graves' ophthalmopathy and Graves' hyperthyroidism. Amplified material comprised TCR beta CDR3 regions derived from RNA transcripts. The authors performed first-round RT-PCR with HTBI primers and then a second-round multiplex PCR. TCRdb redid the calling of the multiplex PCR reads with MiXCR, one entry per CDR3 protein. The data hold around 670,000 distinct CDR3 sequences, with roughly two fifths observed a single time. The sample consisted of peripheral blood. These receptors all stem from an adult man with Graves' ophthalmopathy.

CDR3 in amino acids: CSACVGRLFETQYF. The CDR3 DNA follows: TGCAGTGCCTGCGTTGGGCGCTTGTTTGAGACCCAGTACTTC. The rearrangement uses TRBV20-1 and TRBJ2-5; D ambiguous. The CDR3 runs to 14 residues. Germline CDR1 reads DFQATT; CDR2 reads SNEGSKA (reference sequence). V was cut by 6 bases and J by 5 bases, with 19 bases left in between.

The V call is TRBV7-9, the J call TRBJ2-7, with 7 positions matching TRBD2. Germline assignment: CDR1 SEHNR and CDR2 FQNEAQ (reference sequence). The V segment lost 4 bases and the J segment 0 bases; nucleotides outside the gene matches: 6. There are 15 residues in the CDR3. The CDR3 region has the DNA TGTGCCAGCAGCTGGGGGGTAGCGGGCTCCTACGAGCAGTACTTC. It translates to CASSWGVAGSYEQYF.

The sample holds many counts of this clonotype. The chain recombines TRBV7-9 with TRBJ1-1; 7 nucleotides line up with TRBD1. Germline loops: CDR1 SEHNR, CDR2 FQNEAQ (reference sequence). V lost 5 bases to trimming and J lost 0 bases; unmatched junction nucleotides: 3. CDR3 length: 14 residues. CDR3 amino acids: CASSATGLNTEAFF. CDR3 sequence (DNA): TGTGCCAGCAGCGCGACAGGGTTGAACACTGAAGCTTTCTTT.

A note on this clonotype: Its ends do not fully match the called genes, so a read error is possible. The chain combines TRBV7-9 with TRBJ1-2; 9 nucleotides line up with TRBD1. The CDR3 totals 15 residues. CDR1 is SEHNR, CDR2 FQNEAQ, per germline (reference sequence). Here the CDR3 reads CASSRATGGDNGYTF. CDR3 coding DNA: TGCGCCAGCAGCCGTGCAACAGGGGGCGATAATGGCTACACCTTC.

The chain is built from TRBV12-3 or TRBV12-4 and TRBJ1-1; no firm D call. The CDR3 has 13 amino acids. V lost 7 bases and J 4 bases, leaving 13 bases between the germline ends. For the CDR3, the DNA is TGTGCCAGCACCCCGTTGGATTCCACTGAAGCTTTCTTT. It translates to CASTPLDSTEAFF.

DNA for the CDR3: TGTGCCAGCAGTTACAATCGCAGGAACACTGAAGCTTTCTTT. This codes for CASSYNRRNTEAFF. The chain links TRBV6-5 to TRBJ1-1; the D is unclear. The CDR3 has 14 residues. V gave up 2 bases and J gave up 1 base, with 8 bases separating them. From germline, CDR1 is MNHEY and CDR2 SVGAGI.

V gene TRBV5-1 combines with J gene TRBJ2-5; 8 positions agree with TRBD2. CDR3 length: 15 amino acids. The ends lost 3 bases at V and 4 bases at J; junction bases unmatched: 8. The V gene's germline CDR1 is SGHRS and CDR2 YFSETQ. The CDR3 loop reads CASSWQAGVGETQYF. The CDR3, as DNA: TGCGCCAGCAGCTGGCAAGCGGGAGTGGGAGAGACCCAGTACTTC.

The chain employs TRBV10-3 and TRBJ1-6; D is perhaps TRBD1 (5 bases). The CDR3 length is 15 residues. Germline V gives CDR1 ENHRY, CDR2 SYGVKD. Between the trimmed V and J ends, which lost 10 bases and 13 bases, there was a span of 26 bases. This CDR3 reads CASSYLGLGGGPLHF. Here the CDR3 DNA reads TGTGCCAGCAGCTACTTGGGACTCGGCGGCGGGCCCCTCCACTTT.

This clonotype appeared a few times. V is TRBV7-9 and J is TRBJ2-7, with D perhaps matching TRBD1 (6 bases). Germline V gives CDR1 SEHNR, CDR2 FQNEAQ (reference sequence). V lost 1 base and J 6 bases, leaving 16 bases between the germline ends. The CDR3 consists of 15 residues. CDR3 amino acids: CASSLVVRGQSEQYF. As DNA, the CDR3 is TGTGCCAGCAGCTTAGTCGTCAGGGGACAATCCGAGCAGTACTTC. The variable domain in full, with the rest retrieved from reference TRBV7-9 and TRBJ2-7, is DTGVSQNPRHKITKRGQNVTFRCDPISEHNRLYWYRQTLGQGPEFLTYFQNEAQLEKSRLLSDRFSAERPKGSFSTLEIQRTEQGDSAMYLCASSLVVRGQSEQYFGPGTRLTVT.

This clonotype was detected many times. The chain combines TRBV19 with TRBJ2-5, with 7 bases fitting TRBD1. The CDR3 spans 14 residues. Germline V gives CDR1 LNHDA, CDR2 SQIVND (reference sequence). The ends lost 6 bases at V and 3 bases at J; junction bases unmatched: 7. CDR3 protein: CASRWNRGEETQYF. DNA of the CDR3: TGTGCCAGTAGATGGAACAGGGGAGAAGAGACCCAGTACTTC.

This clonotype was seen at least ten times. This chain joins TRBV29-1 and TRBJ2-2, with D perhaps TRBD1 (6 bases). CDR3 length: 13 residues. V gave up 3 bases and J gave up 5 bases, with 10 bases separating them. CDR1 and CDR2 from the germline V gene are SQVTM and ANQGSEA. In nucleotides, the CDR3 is TGCAGCGTTGATGGCAGGGGAACCGGGGAGCTGTTTTTT. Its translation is CSVDGRGTGELFF.

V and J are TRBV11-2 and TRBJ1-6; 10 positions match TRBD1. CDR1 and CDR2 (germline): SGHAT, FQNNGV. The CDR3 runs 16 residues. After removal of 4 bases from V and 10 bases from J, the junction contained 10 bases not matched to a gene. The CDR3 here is CASSSERQGAGSPLHF. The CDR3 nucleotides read TGTGCCAGCAGCTCTGAACGACAGGGGGCTGGATCACCCCTCCACTTT.